This T cell receptor (beta chain) comes out of a study of blood T cell repertoires in COVID-19. Study in general: Whether acute or convalescent, the COVID-19 samples came from the United States, Italy and Spain. T cells, B-cell-depleted T cells, or PBMCs supplied cDNA or gDNA.

Only a few counts were recorded for this clone. V was clipped by 6 bases and J by 2 bases; unmatched bases: 10. The CDR3 has 16 residues. The germline CDR1 and CDR2 sequences are LNHDA and SQIVND (reference sequence). Those enrolled, adults aged about 18 to 89 years, came from about two dozen US areas. Participants were placed into cohorts based on the clinical history they reported. Sequencing used immunoSEQ multiplex PCR; TCRdb keeps in-frame clones, though not all of them. The sample yields 400,000 to 450,000 clones, 80% to 90% seen once. Sequenced material: PBMCs or T cells enriched from blood (not recorded which). The sequence came from a man between 25 and 39 years old who had recovered from COVID-19. V usage is TRBV19 and J usage is TRBJ2-7; 10 bases fit TRBD2. In nucleotides, the CDR3 is TGTGCCAGTAGGAGGTCACCGAGCGGGAGGGCCTACGAGCAGTACTTC. Amino acids: CASRRSPSGRAYEQYF.